This entry is about one T cell receptor (beta chain). Its specificity is not known. The sample is drawn from a study of T-cell reconstitution after alpha-beta-depleted transplantation in children. Unique molecular identifiers were built into the TCRbeta library. TCRdb called the PCR reads again in MiXCR, with one record for every CDR3 protein. Of about a million distinct CDR3 sequences in the sample, roughly 31% were seen once. Study-level findings and limits: From newly produced T cells came most of the T-cell counts and diversity one year after transplant. Approximately two months post-transplant, alpha-beta T cells reportedly originated from several hundred expanded graft clones.

J was trimmed by 8 bases and V by 6 bases; bases with no gene match: 7. The length of the CDR3 is 12 residues. Germline CDR1 and CDR2: DFQATT and SNEGSKA (reference sequence). Sequencing was performed on PBMCs, mostly from graft donor cells, taken 360 days after TCRalphabeta/CD19-depleted stem cell transplant. The rearrangement links TRBV20-1 to TRBJ2-1, with TRBD2 matching over 7 bases. This sequence originates from a boy younger than two who had a stem cell transplant for SCID, so the T cells may come from the graft donor. DNA for the CDR3: TGCAGTGCCGCTTGGGGGGGGGATGAGCAGTTCTTC. It codes for CSAAWGGDEQFF.